A single sample gave rise to the 9 T cell receptor beta chains below, sequenced in a study of CD8+CD57+ T cells in acquired aplastic anemia. Sequencing was done on patients that had shown CD8+CD57+ cell expansion by flow cytometry. For CDR3 and TCR beta VDJ profiling, genomic DNA was the template used. TCRdb reprocessed the reads with MiXCR, giving one entry per CDR3 protein. The sample lists some 150,000 distinct CDR3 sequences; around 75% were seen once. What was sequenced was sorted CD4+, CD8+, or CD8+CD57+ T cells (not recorded which) from PBMCs. These receptors were collected from a human donor with aplastic anemia.

This rearrangement joins TRBV2 to TRBJ1-5; no clear D. The CDR3 contains 14 residues. Trimming took off 7 bases at V and 7 bases at J, with 17 bases between the two ends. Germline CDR1 SNHLY, CDR2 FYNNEI. The CDR3 is CASKANPKIQPQHF. CDR3 nucleotides: TGTGCCAGCAAGGCAAACCCGAAAATACAGCCCCAGCATTTT.

The chain carries TRBV2 and TRBJ2-3; D is ambiguous. V lost 2 bases and J 0 bases, leaving 9 bases between the germline ends. The germline V gene has CDR1 SNHLY and CDR2 FYNNEI. The CDR3 has 15 amino acids. The chain's CDR3 is CASSEPRGSTDTQYF. Written as DNA, the CDR3 is TGTGCCAGCAGTGAACCTAGAGGCAGCACAGATACGCAGTATTTT.

The chain joins TRBV5-1 to TRBJ2-7, with TRBD2 as a possible D gene (6 bases). V lost 4 bases, J lost 5 bases, and 13 bases lay in between. This CDR3 is 13 amino acids long. CDR1 is SGHRS and CDR2 is YFSETQ in the germline V gene. CDR3 loop: CASSRESGHEQYF. CDR3 nucleotide sequence: TGCGCCAGCAGCCGGGAGTCAGGGCACGAGCAGTACTTC.

This rearrangement joins TRBV29-1 to TRBJ1-1; 11 bases agree with TRBD1. CDR1 is SQVTM, CDR2 ANQGSEA, per germline. The junction had 5 bases not matched to a gene; V was cut back by 3 bases and J by 11 bases. The CDR3 length is 12 residues. DNA of the CDR3: TGCAGCGTTGAGGGACAGGGGGAAGTGGCTTTCTTT. Residues: CSVEGQGEVAFF.

J is TRBJ1-3 and V is TRBV7-8; 8 nucleotides align to TRBD1. V dropped 10 bases and J dropped 0; count of bases not matched to a gene: 5. The CDR3 is made up of 14 amino acids. From germline, CDR1 is SGHVS and CDR2 FQNEAQ. This CDR3 is CATGDRGSGNTIYF. The CDR3 DNA reads as TGTGCCACCGGTGACAGGGGCTCTGGAAACACCATATATTTT. Full variable domain (remainder filled in from reference TRBV7-8 and TRBJ1-3): GAGVSQSPRYKVAKRGQDVALRCDPISGHVSLFWYQQALGQGPEFLTYFQNEAQLDKSGLPSDRFFAERPEGSVSTLKIQRTQQEDSAVYLCATGDRGSGNTIYFGEGSWLTVV.

The chain is built from TRBV19 and TRBJ1-5; 10 nucleotides match TRBD1. Germline V gene lookup returns CDR1 LNHDA and CDR2 SQIVND (reference sequence). V lost 3 bases to trimming and J lost 5 bases; unmatched junction nucleotides: 7. This CDR3 comprises 16 residues. The CDR3 is CASSMTGGATHQPQHF. CDR3 sequence (DNA): TGTGCCAGTAGTATGACAGGGGGCGCGACGCATCAGCCCCAGCATTTT. Combining the CDR3 with reference TRBV19 and TRBJ1-5 gives the whole variable domain DGGITQSPKYLFRKEGQNVTLSCEQNLNHDAMYWYRQDPGQGLRLIYYSQIVNDFQKGDIAEGYSVSREKKESFPLTVTSAQKNPTAFYLCASSMTGGATHQPQHFGDGTRLSIL.

V and J are TRBV5-1 and TRBJ2-2; 10 nucleotides align to TRBD2. This CDR3 is built from 16 residues. CDR1 and CDR2 (germline): SGHRS, YFSETQ. V gave up 2 bases and J gave up 1 base; unmatched junction bases: 2. DNA for the CDR3: TGCGCCAGCAGCTTCTTAGCGGGGGGGAACACCGGGGAGCTGTTTTTT. It encodes CASSFLAGGNTGELFF.

This CDR3 is CASSTRISGGGPDTQYF. The CDR3 DNA is TGTGCCAGTAGTACCCGAATTAGCGGGGGAGGCCCAGATACGCAGTATTTT. This chain uses TRBV19 with TRBJ2-3, with 9 positions matching TRBD2. The CDR3 extends over 17 amino acids. CDR1 LNHDA and CDR2 SQIVND come from the germline V gene (reference sequence). Trimming took 4 bases from V and 4 from J; bases not matched to a gene: 12.

The chain uses TRBV14 and TRBJ2-2; D ambiguous. Trimming removed 8 bases at V and 6 bases at J, with 10 bases between. This CDR3 spans 12 amino acids. Germline V CDR1 and CDR2: SGHDN, FVKESK. CDR3 sequence: CASRSYSGELFF. The CDR3 DNA sequence: TGTGCCAGCCGTAGCTATTCCGGGGAGCTGTTTTTT.